This passage covers 10 T cell receptor beta chains from one sample sequenced in a study of blood T cell repertoires in COVID-19. Here immunoSEQ multiplex PCR was the method, and the copy in TCRdb shows in-frame clones only, minus some. The repertoire holds 210,000 or so clones, with around nine tenths as singletons. The source material was peripheral blood. The receptors come from a woman aged 55-70 years with acute or convalescent COVID-19.

The chain couples TRBV18 to TRBJ1-4; 7 positions match TRBD1. With 2 bases clipped from V and 3 bases from J, the junction kept 3 bases outside the gene matches. The V gene's germline CDR1 is KGHSH and CDR2 LQKENI. CDR3 length: 15 residues. The CDR3 DNA follows: TGTGCCAGCTCACCATTCCAGGGGGCTAATGAAAAACTGTTTTTT. Residues: CASSPFQGANEKLFF.

Only a few counts were recorded for this clone. The CDR3 DNA reads as TGTGCCAGCAGTCAGGACACCGAATTTGGAAACACCATATATTTT. Translated, it gives CASSQDTEFGNTIYF. This rearrangement joins TRBV28 to TRBJ1-3, with TRBD1 as a possible D gene (5 bases). Germline V gene data show CDR1 as MDHEN and CDR2 as SYDVKM. The V and J ends lost 5 bases and 3 bases respectively, with 14 bases between them. This CDR3 is 15 amino acids long.

The chain combines TRBV18 with TRBJ1-5, with 9 bases that match TRBD1. Germline CDR1 is KGHSH and CDR2 is LQKENI. The junction had 9 bases not matched to a gene; V was cut back by 3 bases and J by 9 bases. There are 15 residues in the CDR3. The CDR3 nucleotides are TGTGCCAGCTCACCGGACAGGGGAAGTTTTAGGCCCCAGCATTTT. Protein product: CASSPDRGSFRPQHF.

The chain couples TRBV9 to TRBJ2-7; TRBD1 matches at 12 bases. V lost 4 bases, J lost 2 bases, and 4 bases stayed unmatched. From germline, CDR1 is SGDLS and CDR2 YYNGEE. This CDR3 is 15 amino acids long. CDR3 protein: CASSPRDRGPYEQYF. Written as DNA, the CDR3 is TGTGCCAGCAGCCCACGGGACAGGGGGCCCTACGAGCAGTACTTC.

The chain uses TRBV5-1 and TRBJ1-3, with a possible D match to TRBD1 (6 bases). The CDR3 loop spans 19 amino acids. V dropped 0 bases and J dropped 0 bases, with 19 bases sitting between them. Germline V gives CDR1 SGHRS, CDR2 YFSETQ. CDR3 sequence: CASSLGGQGPFSSGNTIYF. CDR3 nucleotide sequence: TGCGCCAGCAGCTTGGGGGGGCAGGGGCCCTTCAGCTCTGGAAACACCATATATTTT.

The chain employs TRBV7-2 and TRBJ1-4; a weak D match, TRBD1 (5 bases). The ends were cut back, 5 bases at V and 4 bases at J, with 20 bases in the middle. Germline CDR1 is SGHTA and CDR2 is FQGNSA. The CDR3 is 17 amino acids. In DNA form, the CDR3 reads TGTGCCAGCAGCCCAACACCGACAGTCAGTTTTAATGAAAAACTGTTTTTT. Translated, it gives CASSPTPTVSFNEKLFF.

The gene calls are TRBV7-8 and TRBJ2-1, with 7 bases fitting TRBD2. The CDR3 is 12 residues long. Germline CDR1 SGHVS, CDR2 FQNEAQ. Trimming took 5 bases from V and 10 from J; bases not matched to a gene: 5. The CDR3 loop is CASSLHGGEQFF. In DNA, the CDR3 is TGTGCCAGCAGCCTTCACGGGGGGGAGCAGTTCTTC.

The V and J genes are TRBV7-2 and TRBJ2-2; 9 nucleotides align to TRBD1. Germline V gene lookup returns CDR1 SGHTA and CDR2 FQGNSA. The CDR3 is made up of 15 amino acids. Losses at the gene ends were 5 bases for V and 4 bases for J; bases not matched to a gene: 5. The CDR3 reads CASSQQGARTGELFF. The CDR3, as DNA: TGTGCCAGCAGCCAACAGGGGGCGCGCACCGGGGAGCTGTTTTTT.

This chain joins TRBV7-9 and TRBJ1-2, with 9 bases lining up with TRBD1. V trimming: 4 bases; J trimming: 0 bases; junction bases outside the gene matches: 12. Germline V gene sequence: CDR1 SEHNR, CDR2 FQNEAQ (reference sequence). The CDR3 is made up of 18 amino acids. The CDR3 region has the DNA TGTGCCAGCAGCTCTCGCAGACAGGGGGAACTATCTAACTATGGCTACACCTTC. Translating it yields CASSSRRQGELSNYGYTF.

The chain couples TRBV10-3 to TRBJ1-3, with D possibly TRBD1 on 5 matching bases. Per the germline V gene, CDR1 is ENHRY and CDR2 is SYGVKD. Trimming removed 11 bases from V and 0 bases from J, with 14 bases in between. The length of the CDR3 is 14 residues. The CDR3 spells CASGGVNSGNTIYF. The CDR3 nucleotides are TGTGCCTCAGGAGGGGTTAACTCTGGAAACACCATATATTTT.